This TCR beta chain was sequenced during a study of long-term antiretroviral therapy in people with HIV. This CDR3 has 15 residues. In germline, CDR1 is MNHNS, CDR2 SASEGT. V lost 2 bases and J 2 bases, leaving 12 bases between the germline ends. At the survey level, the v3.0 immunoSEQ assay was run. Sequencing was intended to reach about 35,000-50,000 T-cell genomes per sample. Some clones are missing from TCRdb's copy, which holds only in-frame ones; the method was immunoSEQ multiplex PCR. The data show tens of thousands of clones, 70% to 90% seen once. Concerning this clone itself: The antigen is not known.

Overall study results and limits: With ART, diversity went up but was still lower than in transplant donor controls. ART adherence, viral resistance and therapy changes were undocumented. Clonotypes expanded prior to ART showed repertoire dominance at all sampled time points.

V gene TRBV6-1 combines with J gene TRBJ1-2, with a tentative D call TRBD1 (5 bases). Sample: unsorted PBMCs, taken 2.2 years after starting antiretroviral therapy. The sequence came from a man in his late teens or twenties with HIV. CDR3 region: CASSEKGATNYGYTF. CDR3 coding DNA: TGTGCCAGCAGTGAAAAAGGGGCGACAAACTATGGCTACACCTTC.